These 2 T cell receptor beta chains were all obtained from the same sample, sequenced in a study of blood T cell repertoires in COVID-19. Profiling relied on immunoSEQ multiplex PCR, and the TCRdb table lists in-frame clones only, not all of them. Of roughly 200,000 clones in the sample, 70% to 90% are singletons; the top ten hold almost 5%. Sequences were obtained from peripheral blood. The receptors derive from a woman aged 80 or over with acute or convalescent COVID-19.

This sequence joins TRBV6-1 and TRBJ1-3; D unclear. Germline CDR1 MNHNS, CDR2 SASEGT. This CDR3 has 14 residues. V lost 3 bases and J 7 bases, leaving 13 bases between the germline ends. CDR3 residues: CASSDREERNTIYF. CDR3 DNA sequence: TGTGCCAGCAGTGACCGGGAGGAGAGGAACACCATATATTTT.

The J gene is TRBJ2-7, the V gene TRBV19; 9 bases are a match to TRBD2. Germline V CDR1 and CDR2: LNHDA, SQIVND (reference sequence). This CDR3 is built from 14 residues. Germline trimming cut 4 bases from V and 7 bases from J; bases unmatched to any gene: 8. As DNA, the CDR3 is TGTGCCAGTAGTAAAGCGGGAGGTAGGGAAGAGCAGTACTTC. Its protein is CASSKAGGREEQYF.